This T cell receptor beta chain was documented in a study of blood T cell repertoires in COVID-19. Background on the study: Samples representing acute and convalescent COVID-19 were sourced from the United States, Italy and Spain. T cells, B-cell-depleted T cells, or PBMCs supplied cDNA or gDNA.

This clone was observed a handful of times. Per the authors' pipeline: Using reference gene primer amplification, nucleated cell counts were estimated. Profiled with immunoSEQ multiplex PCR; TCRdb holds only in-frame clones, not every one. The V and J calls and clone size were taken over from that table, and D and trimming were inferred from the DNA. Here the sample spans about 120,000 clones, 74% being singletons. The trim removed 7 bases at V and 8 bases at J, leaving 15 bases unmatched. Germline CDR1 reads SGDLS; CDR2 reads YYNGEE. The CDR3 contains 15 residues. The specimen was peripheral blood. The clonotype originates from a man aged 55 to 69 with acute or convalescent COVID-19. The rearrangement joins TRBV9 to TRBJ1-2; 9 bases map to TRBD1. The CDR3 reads CASSYRDRAGGGYTF. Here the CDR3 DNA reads TGTGCCAGCTCCTACCGGGACAGGGCTGGGGGCGGCTACACCTTC.